This paragraph covers one T cell receptor (beta chain) sequence. Assay: immunoSEQ multiplex PCR; the TCRdb copy retains only in-frame clones and omits some. The sample has about 2.4 million clones, over 85% seen once. These data originate in a study of shared clonotypes between healthy human individuals. CDR1 and CDR2 (germline): ENHRY, SYGVKD. Trimming removed 6 bases at V and 7 bases at J, with 19 bases between. The CDR3 covers 14 residues. This sequence originates from a man younger than 35 in good health. Some clones in this sample may be carry-over from other donors' samples. The sample comprised naive CD4+ T cells from PBMCs. Subset meaning: CD45RA+ positively selected. The gene calls are TRBV10-3 and TRBJ2-7; D is perhaps TRBD2 (5 bases). CDR3 region: CAISALATSGEQYF. The CDR3 DNA reads TGTGCCATCAGCGCTCTAGCTACCTCTGGGGAGCAGTACTTC.